The subject of this entry is one TCR beta chain. The sample holds a few counts of this clonotype. Its specific antigen is unknown. No much larger clone is present one base from it, and per-base qualities are unavailable. Library method: PCR. The listed sequencing device is Illumina HiSeq 4000. Bulk TCR libraries were prepared as previously described, using TCR primers listed in Table S5. The Qiagen AllPrep DNA/RNA kit was used to purify total RNA. Before analysis, reads from multiple sequencing runs of the same library were pooled. The authors processed their data as follows. Reads were retained only if an exact TCR constant sequence was present, and the retained reads were trimmed to 150 nt and grouped according to their 12-nt molecular barcodes. Reads within each barcode group were sub-clustered using a 15% Levenshtein threshold, and quality-weighted consensus sequences were constructed for each RNA molecule. Non-functional sequences were discarded, and so were lower-count sequences lying one edit away from another sequence. Based on fitting two negative binomial distributions, any barcode sub-cluster with under 20% of the maximum read count was discarded. TCRdb trimmed the raw reads at Q25, called clones with MiXCR and kept productive beta chains. When rows share a CDR3 protein, they turn into one entry using the most common DNA and genes. The V and J calls follow TCRdb's processing rather than the paper's. The sample profile shows about 640,000 distinct CDR3 sequences; 15% to 20% of them were found once. Of the sample, roughly 0.85% falls within the top ten clones.

The data were taken from a study of molecular identifiers for immune sequencing clone quantification (dated by TCRdb to the late 2010s). Notes on the research overall: For a replicate experiment, RNA from around 20,000 or 100,000 naive CD8 T cells was divided into five aliquots, of which four were sequenced. CD8 T cells were used in a methods study to benchmark molecular-identifier clustering-based TCR repertoire sequencing (MIDCIRS) and TCR RNA copy counting.

The germline V gene sets CDR1 to MDHEN and CDR2 to SYDVKM. V is clipped by 2 bases and J by 5 bases, and the sequence between their germline boundaries is 10 bases long. There are 13 amino acids in the CDR3, from cysteine to phenylalanine inclusive. Just the 39-base CDR3 DNA is kept, in frame starting at base 1. Libraries of naive CD8 T cells were built from around 20,000 to 990,000 sorted cells, with 10%, 30% or 50% of the purified RNA used. Naive CD8 T cells, defined as CD8+CD4-CCR7+CD45RA+, were FACS-sorted into RLT Plus buffer on a BD FACSAria II. Approximately eleven TCR copies' worth of Jurkat RNA were spiked into roughly 19,000-1,000,000 naive CD8 T cell samples to test detection sensitivity. CD8 T cells were enriched using RosetteSep CD8+ T Cell Enrichment Cocktail and Ficoll-Paque, and the enriched cells then underwent ACK red cell lysis. General conclusions and limits of the study: Spiked-in Jurkat TCR RNA equivalent to a single cell was reported to be detectable even among 850,000 to 1,000,000 naive CD8 T cells. Highly expanded clone sizes could be underestimated because identical TCR molecules may share a barcode. Spiked-in Jurkat TCR RNA (roughly 10 copies' worth), which is not part of the donor repertoire, was contained in the naive libraries. Modeling indicated about 3 TCR RNA copies recovered per cell, compared with around 10 by digital PCR, which implies a capture efficiency of about 27%. When barcode sub-clustering was left out, chimeric consensus sequences inflated TCR diversity, with chimeras reaching as high as 47%. In CMV-specific effector cells, clones with more than 20 RNA copies contained over 97% of molecules, whereas in naive cells such clones contained under 1% of molecules.

Material for sequencing was naive CD8+ T cells from blood, with Jurkat cell RNA spiked in. The sample's cell subset or site, from its label and the paper: FACS-sorted CD8+CD4-CCR7+CD45RA+ naive T cells. This TCR was sampled from a human donor in good health. Some libraries in this study had Jurkat cell RNA spiked in. The chain joins TRBV28 to TRBJ2-7; the D gene assignment is ambiguous. The CDR3 region has the sequence CASSLRGWDEQYF. The nucleotide sequence is TGTGCCAGCAGTTTACGTGGGTGGGACGAGCAGTACTTC.